The 11 T cell receptor beta chains given below trace back to one sample, sequenced in a study of cytomegalovirus exposure and HLA in healthy donors. Only in-frame clones appear in the TCRdb table, and some are missing; sequencing was by immunoSEQ multiplex PCR. The data show about 200,000 clones, with approximately 86% seen just once and 2.9% held by the top ten. Sequencing input: PBMCs. These receptors were obtained from a woman between 18 and 29 years old in good health and CMV-seronegative.

The chain is built from TRBV9 and TRBJ2-5; unclear D gene. V lost 4 bases to trimming and J lost 3 bases, with 10 bases between them. In germline, CDR1 is SGDLS, CDR2 YYNGEE. The CDR3 covers 13 residues. This chain's CDR3 is CASSTLLEETQYF. Written as DNA, the CDR3 is TGTGCCAGCAGCACCTTATTAGAAGAGACCCAGTACTTC.

This clone was found a few times. The rearrangement joins TRBV28 to TRBJ1-2, with 8 positions matching TRBD1. The CDR3 spans 12 residues. V shed 5 bases, J shed 7 bases, and the junction held 3 bases outside the gene matches. Germline CDR1 reads MDHEN; CDR2 reads SYDVKM. In nucleotides, the CDR3 is TGTGCCAGCAGTGGGACAGGTGGTGGCTACACCTTC. It codes for CASSGTGGGYTF.

The chain joins TRBV7-9 to TRBJ1-2; 7 nucleotides match TRBD1. The CDR3 sequence is 17 residues long. V lost 0 bases and J lost 4; bases outside the gene matches: 11. Germline V lookup: CDR1 SEHNR, CDR2 FQNEAQ (reference sequence). In DNA, the CDR3 is TGTGCCAGCAGCTTAGCGCTAGGGGACAGTAGAATCTATGGCTACACCTTC. It specifies CASSLALGDSRIYGYTF.

This clone was counted once. The chain employs TRBV30 and TRBJ2-7; the match to TRBD2 covers 10 bases. Germline V CDR1 and CDR2: GTSNPN, SVGIG (reference sequence). Trimming removed 0 bases from V and 2 bases from J; junction bases left unmatched: 13. The CDR3 sequence is 18 residues long. The CDR3 reads CAWSVFPGLARNTYEQYF. The CDR3 nucleotides are TGTGCCTGGAGTGTATTCCCGGGACTAGCGAGAAATACCTACGAGCAGTACTTC.

The V and J genes are TRBV13 and TRBJ2-7; D gene uncertain. V lost 4 bases and J 2 bases, leaving 12 bases between the germline ends. This CDR3 region has 14 residues. Germline loops: CDR1 PRHDT, CDR2 FYEKMQ (reference sequence). The CDR3 reads CASSSRHKPYEQYF. CDR3 sequence (DNA): TGTGCCAGCAGCTCCCGACATAAACCCTACGAGCAGTACTTC.

The chain employs TRBV5-1 and TRBJ2-2; 9 bases are shared with TRBD2. This CDR3 has 18 residues. V gave up 4 bases and J gave up 0 bases; unmatched junction bases: 10. Germline CDR1 SGHRS, CDR2 YFSETQ. This chain's CDR3 is CASSPPNRLAANTGELFF. For the CDR3, the DNA is TGCGCCAGCAGCCCACCTAATCGACTAGCGGCGAACACCGGGGAGCTGTTTTTT.

V gene TRBV6-5 combines with J gene TRBJ1-2; the match to TRBD1 covers 8 bases. The CDR3 has 14 residues. Germline values: CDR1 MNHEY, CDR2 SVGAGI. V was pared by 8 bases and J by 4 bases, with 9 bases of the junction left unmatched. CDR3 coding DNA: TGTGCCAGCTGGACAGGGTGGGTCGGCTATGGCTACACCTTC. Amino acids: CASWTGWVGYGYTF.

The rearrangement joins TRBV10-3 to TRBJ1-2; D unclear. Germline-derived CDR1 and CDR2 are ENHRY and SYGVKD. The CDR3 spans 14 residues. V was shortened by 6 bases and J by 1 base, with 12 bases between the two germline ends. DNA of the CDR3: TGTGCCATCAGGTTTGACAACAGTAACTATGGCTACACCTTC. Protein: CAIRFDNSNYGYTF.

On this clone: This same CDR3 is encoded by further DNA sequences in the sample. The chain carries TRBV2 and TRBJ1-2; 10 bases agree with TRBD1. The CDR3 totals 14 residues. J lost 3 bases, V lost 6 bases, and 4 bases had no gene match. Germline CDR1 SNHLY, CDR2 FYNNEI. The CDR3 protein is CASSGQGGDYGYTF. The CDR3 nucleotides read TGTGCCAGCAGCGGACAGGGGGGGGACTATGGCTACACCTTC.

This chain joins TRBV2 and TRBJ2-7; a weak D match, TRBD2 (6 bases). CDR1 is SNHLY and CDR2 is FYNNEI in the germline V gene. V lost 8 bases and J 3 bases, leaving 14 bases between the germline ends. The CDR3 spans 13 residues. CDR3 region: CASWGDSSYEQYF. The DNA for the CDR3 is TGTGCCAGCTGGGGGGACTCGAGCTACGAGCAGTACTTC.

J is TRBJ2-7 and V is TRBV30, with D perhaps matching TRBD1 (6 bases). Germline lookup yields CDR1 GTSNPN and CDR2 SVGIG (reference sequence). CDR3 length: 14 residues. Trimming removed 4 bases at V and 0 bases at J, with 13 bases between. The CDR3, as DNA: TGTGCCTGGACCACAGGGTTAAGCTCCTACGAGCAGTACTTC. Translating gives CAWTTGLSSYEQYF.